This passage covers 26 T cell receptor beta chains from one sample sequenced in a study of T cell responses to AZD1222 COVID-19 vaccine. Clones were read by immunoSEQ multiplex PCR, and TCRdb kept only the in-frame ones, dropping some. The data hold around 150,000 clones, with 85% observed a single time. Sample: peripheral blood, taken 28 days after the second dose of the MenACWY control vaccine. All receptors derive from an adult who received the MenACWY meningococcal vaccine as a control.

The gene calls are TRBV6-2 or TRBV6-3 and TRBJ2-5; D is undetermined. The germline V gene has CDR1 MNHEY and CDR2 SVGEGT. V was cut by 5 bases and J by 7 bases, with 11 bases left in between. The CDR3 contains 12 residues. The CDR3 spells CASSQLVVTQYF. The CDR3 DNA reads as TGTGCCAGCAGTCAGCTTGTGGTGACCCAGTACTTC.

The V call is TRBV6-5, the J call TRBJ1-5; D is unclear. The CDR3 extends over 15 amino acids. Germline V gene lookup returns CDR1 MNHEY and CDR2 SVGAGI. With 2 bases removed from V and 1 base from J, the gap between germline ends came to 9 bases. The CDR3 is CASSYRRPSNQPQHF. The CDR3 DNA reads TGTGCCAGCAGTTACCGAAGGCCCAGCAATCAGCCCCAGCATTTT.

The chain recombines TRBV11-1 with TRBJ1-2; D may be TRBD1 (5 bases). Germline CDR1 is SGHAT and CDR2 is FQDESV (reference sequence). With 4 bases removed from V and 2 bases from J, the gap between germline ends came to 11 bases. This CDR3 region has 14 residues. CDR3 nucleotide sequence: TGTGCCAGCAGCTCATCCGGGACGAACTATGGCTACACCTTC. It encodes CASSSSGTNYGYTF.

V is TRBV6-5 and J is TRBJ2-7; D gene uncertain. The CDR3 length is 14 residues. Germline V gene sequence: CDR1 MNHEY, CDR2 SVGAGI. With 6 bases removed from V and 3 bases from J, the gap between germline ends came to 15 bases. CDR3 sequence: CASRVAYSLYEQYV. The CDR3 bases are TGTGCCAGCAGGGTAGCCTATTCCCTCTACGAGCAGTACGTC.

This clone was observed a few times. The chain has TRBV24-1 and TRBJ1-3; 9 bases fit TRBD1. The trim removed 1 base at V and 0 bases at J, leaving 6 bases unmatched. From germline, CDR1 is KGHDR and CDR2 SFDVKD. The CDR3 spans 18 residues. CDR3 bases: TGTGCCACCAGTGATTTAGGGGACAGGGTAAACTCTGGAAACACCATATATTTT. It codes for CATSDLGDRVNSGNTIYF.

The rearrangement uses TRBV6-1 and TRBJ1-4; perhaps TRBD1 as D (6 bases). V was pared by 3 bases and J by 8 bases, with 13 bases between. This CDR3 has 14 residues. CDR1 and CDR2 from the germline V gene are MNHNS and SASEGT. The CDR3 sequence: CASSEGQLREKLFF. For the CDR3, the DNA is TGTGCCAGCAGTGAGGGACAATTGCGGGAAAAACTGTTTTTT.

This clone was observed a handful of times. The sample contains more than one DNA sequence encoding this CDR3. The CDR3 DNA sequence: TGTGCCAGCAGCACCGGGACTAGCGGGTCCTACGAGCAGTACTTC. Protein sequence: CASSTGTSGSYEQYF. The chain has TRBV9 and TRBJ2-7, with 12 bases aligning to TRBD2. Trimming cost V 4 bases and J 1 base; bases outside gene matches: 3. This CDR3 spans 15 amino acids. Germline CDR1 is SGDLS and CDR2 is YYNGEE.

This chain connects TRBV19 to TRBJ2-5, with a tentative D call TRBD1 (7 bases). CDR3 length equals 15 residues. CDR1 is LNHDA, CDR2 SQIVND, per germline (reference sequence). Trimming took 0 bases from V and 4 from J, leaving 12 bases between them. The CDR3 DNA follows: TGTGCCAGTAGTATAGATGGGCAGGGGGGAGAGACCCAGTACTTC. It translates to CASSIDGQGGETQYF.

The CDR3 coding sequence is TGTGCCAGCAGCTTATGGGCCGTCCCAGGAAGCTCCTACAATGAGCAGTTCTTC. It translates to CASSLWAVPGSSYNEQFF. The chain has TRBV11-2 and TRBJ2-1; no clear D gene. V was cut by 2 bases and J by 0 bases, with 17 bases left in between. The CDR3 contains 18 residues. The V gene's germline CDR1 is SGHAT and CDR2 FQNNGV.

The chain uses TRBV6-5 and TRBJ2-7, with 8 bases fitting TRBD2. Losses at the gene ends were 7 bases for V and 0 bases for J; bases not matched to a gene: 8. The CDR3 totals 15 residues. CDR1 is MNHEY, CDR2 SVGAGI, per germline. The CDR3 sequence: CASTRTSTSSYEQYF. The CDR3 DNA is TGTGCCAGCACTCGGACTAGCACCAGCTCCTACGAGCAGTACTTC.

This CDR3 reads CSVEEWRGQPQHF. DNA of the CDR3: TGCAGCGTTGAAGAATGGAGGGGCCAGCCCCAGCATTTT. J is TRBJ1-5 and V is TRBV29-1; D might be TRBD1 (5 bases). V was cut by 0 bases and J by 7 bases, with 10 bases left in between. The CDR3 is 13 residues long. Germline CDR1 reads SQVTM; CDR2 reads ANQGSEA.

The chain is built from TRBV28 and TRBJ2-7, with a tentative D call TRBD1 (5 bases). V was pared by 6 bases and J by 3 bases, with 12 bases between. Germline-derived CDR1 and CDR2 are MDHEN and SYDVKM. CDR3 length: 13 residues. DNA for the CDR3: TGTGCCAGCAGCCCACGACAGAACTACGAGCAGTACGTC. Encoded protein: CASSPRQNYEQYV.

The chain links TRBV6-5 to TRBJ1-1; TRBD1 matches at 7 bases. V lost 6 bases and J lost 6; bases outside the gene matches: 13. The CDR3 is 15 residues long. CDR1 and CDR2 (germline): MNHEY, SVGAGI. DNA for the CDR3: TGTGCCAGCAGCGGACCCCAGGGACAGTCTTCTGAAGCTTTCTTT. Translating gives CASSGPQGQSSEAFF.

The V and J genes are TRBV5-1 and TRBJ1-1; weak D call: TRBD1 (5 bases). The CDR3 loop spans 16 amino acids. The germline gives CDR1 SGHRS, CDR2 YFSETQ. V was shortened by 3 bases and J by 0 bases, with 15 bases between the two germline ends. The CDR3 loop reads CASSSRRGSVNTEAFF. The CDR3 region has the DNA TGCGCCAGCAGCTCCCGGCGGGGGTCGGTGAACACTGAAGCTTTCTTT.

The V call is TRBV9, the J call TRBJ2-1, with D perhaps given as TRBD1 or TRBD2 (6 bases each). Trimming stripped 3 bases from V and 6 bases from J, with 19 bases between. The CDR3 has 16 amino acids. CDR1 is SGDLS and CDR2 is YYNGEE in the germline V gene. The CDR3 bases are TGTGCCAGCAGCGGTGACCCCGGGGGCGGTCGCAATGAGCAGTTCTTC. This gives the protein CASSGDPGGGRNEQFF.

The gene calls are TRBV6-5 and TRBJ2-3, with 9 bases fitting TRBD1. This CDR3 comprises 14 residues. Germline lookup yields CDR1 MNHEY and CDR2 SVGAGI. The trim removed 6 bases at V and 6 bases at J, leaving 7 bases unmatched. CDR3 loop: CASRYRGQGDTQYF. CDR3 DNA sequence: TGTGCCAGCAGATACAGGGGGCAAGGGGATACGCAGTATTTT.

The rearrangement joins TRBV5-5 to TRBJ1-2, with D possibly TRBD1 on 5 matching bases. The CDR3 covers 16 residues. The V gene lost 5 bases and the J gene lost 4 bases, with 21 bases spanning the gap. Per the germline V gene, CDR1 is SGHKS and CDR2 is YYEKEE (reference sequence). The CDR3, as DNA: TGTGCCAGCAGTCGCCGGGACCTCTCCGGTCCCTATGGCTACACCTTC. It yields the protein CASSRRDLSGPYGYTF.

This chain joins TRBV12-3 or TRBV12-4 and TRBJ2-2, with D unclear. V dropped 6 bases and J dropped 10 bases, with 9 bases sitting between them. This CDR3 has 11 residues. The CDR3 sequence is CASSRLEELFF. The CDR3 nucleotides are TGTGCCAGCAGCCGATTGGAGGAGCTGTTTTTT.

The chain recombines TRBV3-1 (or the pseudogene TRBV3-2) with TRBJ2-7, with D perhaps matching TRBD1 (6 bases). The CDR3 runs to 14 residues. Germline V lookup: CDR1 LGHDT, CDR2 YNNKEL (reference sequence). Trimming took 7 bases from V and 3 from J, leaving 16 bases between them. The DNA for the CDR3 is TGTGCCAGCATACCACCGGGACACCACTACGAGCAGTACGTC. This codes for CASIPPGHHYEQYV.

This clone turned up a few times. The CDR3 coding sequence is TGCGCCAGCAGCTTGGGTTACGGCTCCTACGAGCAGTACTTC. Translated, it gives CASSLGYGSYEQYF. The chain joins TRBV5-1 to TRBJ2-7, with no clear D. The ends were cut back, 0 bases at V and 0 bases at J, with 7 bases in the middle. This CDR3 comprises 14 residues. CDR1 and CDR2 (germline): SGHRS, YFSETQ.

The chain is built from TRBV28 and TRBJ2-7, with D perhaps assigned TRBD1 or TRBD2 (5 bases each). Germline lookup yields CDR1 MDHEN and CDR2 SYDVKM. Trimming took 4 bases from V and 3 from J, leaving 10 bases between them. The CDR3 loop spans 13 amino acids. This CDR3 reads CASSSGRLYEQYV. The CDR3 DNA reads TGTGCCAGCAGTTCGGGACGGCTCTACGAGCAGTACGTC.

The rearrangement joins TRBV15 to TRBJ2-3; D remains ambiguous. V gave up 1 base and J gave up 3 bases, with 5 bases separating them. The CDR3 is 13 amino acids. Looked up from germline, CDR1 is LNHNV and CDR2 is YYDKDF (reference sequence). CDR3 DNA sequence: TGTGCCACCAGCAGAGGGGGAACAGATACGCAGTATTTT. This codes for CATSRGGTDTQYF.

This chain links TRBV20-1 with TRBJ2-7; D gene unclear. Deletions cut 0 bases from V and 6 bases from J, with 6 bases between. Germline V gene lookup returns CDR1 DFQATT and CDR2 SNEGSKA (reference sequence). The CDR3 consists of 11 residues. CDR3 amino acids: CSARDGVEQYF. In DNA form, the CDR3 reads TGCAGTGCTAGAGATGGCGTCGAGCAGTACTTC.

The chain couples TRBV7-8 to TRBJ2-7; no clear D. The V end lost 5 bases, the J end lost 2 bases, and 7 bases lay between the germline ends. The germline CDR1 and CDR2 sequences are SGHVS and FQNEAQ. The length of the CDR3 is 12 residues. This CDR3 reads CASSPHTYEQYF. CDR3 DNA sequence: TGTGCCAGCAGCCCCCACACCTACGAGCAGTACTTC.

The V and J genes are TRBV5-1 and TRBJ2-1, with TRBD1 matching over 8 bases. This CDR3 is built from 16 residues. CDR1 SGHRS and CDR2 YFSETQ come from the germline V gene. The V gene end was trimmed by 3 bases and the J gene end by 1 base; junction bases not matched to a gene: 6. The CDR3 DNA reads as TGCGCCAGCAGCTCAGACGGACAGGGTTCCTACAATGAGCAGTTCTTC. The encoded protein is CASSSDGQGSYNEQFF.

The table lists this clone with a count of one. The gene calls are TRBV19 and TRBJ2-1, with 12 nucleotides matching TRBD2. V dropped 6 bases and J dropped 0; count of bases not matched to a gene: 6. Germline lookup yields CDR1 LNHDA and CDR2 SQIVND (reference sequence). This CDR3 has 17 amino acids. The CDR3 sequence is CASRMLAGGSSYNEQFF. CDR3 sequence (DNA): TGTGCCAGTAGGATGCTAGCGGGAGGGAGCTCCTACAATGAGCAGTTCTTC.